The text below deals with one TCR beta chain. The antigen is undetermined. Method: immunoSEQ multiplex PCR; TCRdb's copy keeps in-frame clones and lacks some. The sample holds around 150,000 clones, roughly 80% seen once. CDR3 length: 13 residues. Germline values: CDR1 SQVTM, CDR2 ANQGSEA. V shed 4 bases and J shed 1 base, with 7 bases lying between them. This record belongs to a study of T cell responses to AZD1222 COVID-19 vaccine. General observations from the study: A mostly white British donor set with more females was recruited, and clonal diversity was possibly underestimated.

The chain has TRBV29-1 and TRBJ2-2, with no clear D. The specimen was peripheral blood, collected on day 0 of AZD1222 vaccination. This TCR came from an adult in good health. CDR3 bases: TGCAGCGTTGGGTCTGTGAACACCGGGGAGCTGTTTTTT. Amino acids: CSVGSVNTGELFF.